A selection of T cell receptor beta chains follows, all from one sample in a study of OX40 agonist ivuxolimab in advanced cancers. This table comes from immunoSEQ multiplex PCR, and its TCRdb copy is limited to in-frame clones, with some not included. Counted here are tens of thousands of clones, approximately 84% occurring once; the ten biggest clones make up approximately 7%. The sequencing here drew on CD4+ or CD8+ T cells sorted from blood, taken in a trial of the OX40 agonist ivuxolimab. The receptors originated from an adult with an advanced solid tumor such as melanoma, head and neck, liver or kidney cancer. Each CDR3 is given with its conserved first and last residue. The order of the fields is D gene, clone size, J gene, V gene, CDR3 DNA, CDR3 protein. A D gene is named only where the DNA matches it firmly. The size entry is marked missing in some rows and otherwise reads once, few, many or a size class.

D gene: TRBD1; clone size: -; J gene: TRBJ1-1; V gene: TRBV5-1; CDR3 DNA: TGCGCCAGCAGCTCGGGACAGCAGAACACTGAAGCTTTCTTT; CDR3 protein: CASSSGQQNTEAFF
D gene: -; clone size: -; J gene: TRBJ1-2; V gene: TRBV6-6; CDR3 DNA: TGTGCCAGCAGTTCATCCAGGGTGTATGGCTACACCTTC; CDR3 protein: CASSSSRVYGYTF
D gene: -; clone size: -; J gene: TRBJ1-4; V gene: TRBV7-9; CDR3 DNA: TGTGCCAGCAGCTTAAACGGGGGACTGTTTTTT; CDR3 protein: CASSLNGGLFF
D gene: -; clone size: -; J gene: TRBJ2-7; V gene: TRBV5-5; CDR3 DNA: TGTGCCAGCAGCTTGGCGGTGGGGGACTACGAGCAGTACTTC; CDR3 protein: CASSLAVGDYEQYF
D gene: TRBD1; clone size: -; J gene: TRBJ2-2; V gene: TRBV2; CDR3 DNA: TGTGCCAGCAGTGTTGATTCGGGGACAGGGAACACCGGGGAGCTGTTTTTT; CDR3 protein: CASSVDSGTGNTGELFF
D gene: -; clone size: -; J gene: TRBJ1-2; V gene: TRBV6-6; CDR3 DNA: TGTGCCAGCAGGGATAATGGCTACACCTTC; CDR3 protein: CASRDNGYTF
D gene: TRBD2; clone size: -; J gene: TRBJ2-3; V gene: TRBV4-3; CDR3 DNA: TGCGCCAGCAGCCAGGGGGTGGGAGGGCCCGGGGATACGCAGTATTTT; CDR3 protein: CASSQGVGGPGDTQYF
D gene: TRBD1; clone size: -; J gene: TRBJ1-1; V gene: TRBV5-1; CDR3 DNA: TGCGCCAGCAGCTCCGGGACAGGGCCGGCTGAAGCTTTCTTT; CDR3 protein: CASSSGTGPAEAFF
D gene: -; clone size: -; J gene: TRBJ1-4; V gene: TRBV28; CDR3 DNA: TGTGCCAGCAGTTCCCCTGGTGGTCCGAGGAAAAAACTGTTTTTT; CDR3 protein: CASSSPGGPRKKLFF
D gene: TRBD2; clone size: -; J gene: TRBJ2-2; V gene: TRBV12-5; CDR3 DNA: TGTGCTAGTGGGCGGGGGGCTGGCACCGGGGAGCTGTTTTTT; CDR3 protein: CASGRGAGTGELFF
D gene: -; clone size: few; J gene: TRBJ2-7; V gene: TRBV19; CDR3 DNA: TGTGCCAGTAGTATAGGAGGACAGTCCTACGAGCAGTACTTC; CDR3 protein: CASSIGGQSYEQYF
D gene: -; clone size: -; J gene: TRBJ1-1; V gene: TRBV28; CDR3 DNA: TGTGCCAGCACCCGGGGAGGCCTTAAAGCTTTCTTT; CDR3 protein: CASTRGGLKAFF
D gene: -; clone size: -; J gene: TRBJ1-5; V gene: TRBV7-2; CDR3 DNA: TGTGCCAGCAGCTTAAGGGCGACAGCTTACCAGCCCCAGCATTTT; CDR3 protein: CASSLRATAYQPQHF
D gene: -; clone size: once; J gene: TRBJ2-1; V gene: TRBV5-1; CDR3 DNA: TGCGCCAGCAGCTCGGAGCCAGGGCCGCCCTACAATGAGCAGTTCTTC; CDR3 protein: CASSSEPGPPYNEQFF
D gene: TRBD1; clone size: -; J gene: TRBJ2-3; V gene: TRBV7-6; CDR3 DNA: TGTGCCAGCAGCTCTGACAGGGCAGGGAACACAGATACGCAGTATTTT; CDR3 protein: CASSSDRAGNTDTQYF
D gene: -; clone size: -; J gene: TRBJ2-3; V gene: TRBV6-5; CDR3 DNA: TGTGCCAGCAGTTACCAGGCAGCGACCACAGATACGCAGTATTTT; CDR3 protein: CASSYQAATTDTQYF
D gene: -; clone size: -; J gene: TRBJ2-1; V gene: TRBV7-9; CDR3 DNA: TGTGCCAGCAGCTTACCTAGCTCCTACAATGAGCAGTTCTTC; CDR3 protein: CASSLPSSYNEQFF
D gene: -; clone size: -; J gene: TRBJ2-5; V gene: TRBV18; CDR3 DNA: TGTGCCAGCTCACCTATATATCAAGAGACCCAGTACTTC; CDR3 protein: CASSPIYQETQYF
D gene: -; clone size: -; J gene: TRBJ2-2; V gene: TRBV7-2; CDR3 DNA: TGTGCCAGCAGCTTAGCGCTGGGGACCGGGGAGCTGTTTTTT; CDR3 protein: CASSLALGTGELFF
D gene: -; clone size: -; J gene: TRBJ1-2; V gene: TRBV14; CDR3 DNA: TGTGCCAGCAGCCATATGGGAGGAGGATCTGGCTACACCTTC; CDR3 protein: CASSHMGGGSGYTF
D gene: TRBD1; clone size: -; J gene: TRBJ2-7; V gene: TRBV7-8; CDR3 DNA: TGTGCCAGCAGCTTAGAGGACAGGCTCCACGAGCAGTACTTC; CDR3 protein: CASSLEDRLHEQYF
D gene: -; clone size: -; J gene: TRBJ2-3; V gene: TRBV7-2; CDR3 DNA: TGTGCCAGCAGCTCTCTTTATAGCACAGATACGCAGTATTTT; CDR3 protein: CASSSLYSTDTQYF
D gene: -; clone size: -; J gene: TRBJ2-1; V gene: TRBV5-4; CDR3 DNA: TGTGCCAGCAGCTTGGGCGGAAATGAGCAGTTCTTC; CDR3 protein: CASSLGGNEQFF
D gene: -; clone size: once; J gene: TRBJ1-2; V gene: TRBV5-1; CDR3 DNA: TGCGCCAGCAGCCCCTTGGGAGGCGCCGCAGGCTACACCTTC; CDR3 protein: CASSPLGGAAGYTF
D gene: -; clone size: -; J gene: TRBJ1-2; V gene: TRBV12-5; CDR3 DNA: TGTGCTAGTGGCCCTACAGGGAAAAACTATGGCTACACCTTC; CDR3 protein: CASGPTGKNYGYTF
D gene: -; clone size: -; J gene: TRBJ2-5; V gene: TRBV11-2; CDR3 DNA: TGTGCCAGCAGCATCCGGGTACAAGAGACCCAGTACTTC; CDR3 protein: CASSIRVQETQYF
D gene: -; clone size: -; J gene: TRBJ1-2; V gene: TRBV5-6; CDR3 DNA: TGTGCCAGCAGCCCTGATCTTGCCGGGACAAGGGGAGGGTACACCTTC; CDR3 protein: CASSPDLAGTRGGYTF
D gene: -; clone size: -; J gene: TRBJ2-1; V gene: TRBV10-3; CDR3 DNA: TGTGCCATCAGTGAGTACAATGAGCAGTTCTTC; CDR3 protein: CAISEYNEQFF
D gene: -; clone size: -; J gene: TRBJ1-2; V gene: TRBV5-1; CDR3 DNA: TGCGCCAGCAGCTTGAGAGTCGGGACGATCTATGGCTACACCTTC; CDR3 protein: CASSLRVGTIYGYTF
D gene: TRBD1; clone size: -; J gene: TRBJ2-1; V gene: TRBV30; CDR3 DNA: TGTGCCTGGAGCTCGGACAGGGGGCTCTATGAGCAGTTCTTC; CDR3 protein: CAWSSDRGLYEQFF
D gene: TRBD1; clone size: -; J gene: TRBJ1-4; V gene: TRBV5-1; CDR3 DNA: TGCGCCAGCAGACTTTCGACAGGGTCTAATGAAAAACTGTTTTTT; CDR3 protein: CASRLSTGSNEKLFF
D gene: TRBD2; clone size: -; J gene: TRBJ2-5; V gene: TRBV5-4; CDR3 DNA: TGTGCCAGCAGCTCGAGGGGGACTAGCGGGAGAAGGTTGGAAGAGACCCAGTACTTC; CDR3 protein: CASSSRGTSGRRLEETQYF
D gene: -; clone size: -; J gene: TRBJ2-5; V gene: TRBV6-6; CDR3 DNA: TGTGCCAGCAGTTACTCGAGTGGCGGGAAGCAGACCCAGTACTTC; CDR3 protein: CASSYSSGGKQTQYF